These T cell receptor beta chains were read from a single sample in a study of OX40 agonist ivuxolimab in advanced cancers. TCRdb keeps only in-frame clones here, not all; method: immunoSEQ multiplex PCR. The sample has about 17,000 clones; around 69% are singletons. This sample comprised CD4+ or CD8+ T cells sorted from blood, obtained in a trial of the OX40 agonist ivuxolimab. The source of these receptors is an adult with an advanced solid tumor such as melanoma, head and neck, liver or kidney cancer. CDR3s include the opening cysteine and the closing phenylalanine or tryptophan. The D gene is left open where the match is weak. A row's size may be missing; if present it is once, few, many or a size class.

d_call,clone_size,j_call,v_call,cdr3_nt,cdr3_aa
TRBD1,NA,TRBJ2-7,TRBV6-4,TGTGCCAGCAGTGAAGGACAGGCCTACGAGCAGTACTTC,CASSEGQAYEQYF
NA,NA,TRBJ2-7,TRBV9,TGTGCCAGCAGCCGACCGGACTACGAGCAGTACTTC,CASSRPDYEQYF
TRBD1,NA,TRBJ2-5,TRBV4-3,TGCGCCAGCAGCCAAGATCGGGAGGACAGGGGTCGGGAGACCCAGTACTTC,CASSQDREDRGRETQYF
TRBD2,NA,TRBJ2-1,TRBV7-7,TGTGCCAGCAGCCAGACAGTCAGCATACACCCCGGGACTAGCAATGAGCAGTTCTTC,CASSQTVSIHPGTSNEQFF
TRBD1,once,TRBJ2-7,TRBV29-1,TGCAGCGTGACAGGGGCGATCTACGAGCAGTACTTC,CSVTGAIYEQYF
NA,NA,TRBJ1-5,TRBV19,TGTGCCAGTCGAGTATCCCCAGCTTGGCCTAATCAGCCCCAGCATTTT,CASRVSPAWPNQPQHF
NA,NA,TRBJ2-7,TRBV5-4,TGCGCCAGCAGCTTGGGGAGCCCAGGTACCTACGAGCAGTACTTC,CASSLGSPGTYEQYF
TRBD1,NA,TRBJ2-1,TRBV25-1,TGTGCCAGCAGACCGGGACAGGGGTTTAATGAGCAGTTCTTC,CASRPGQGFNEQFF
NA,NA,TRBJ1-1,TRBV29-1,TGCAGCGTTGTTTTTCACGGGGGGCATACTGAAGCTTTCTTT,CSVVFHGGHTEAFF
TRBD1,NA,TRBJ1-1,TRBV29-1,TGCAGCGTTGGCGGCGTAGCCGGGACAGGGGACCAGAACACTGAAGCTTTCTTT,CSVGGVAGTGDQNTEAFF
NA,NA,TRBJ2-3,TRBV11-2,TGTGCCAGCAGCTTATACGGGAGTGACACAGATACGCAGTATTTT,CASSLYGSDTDTQYF
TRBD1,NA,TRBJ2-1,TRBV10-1,TGCGCCAGCAGTGAGTCCGGTCGGGACAGGGATGACAATGAGCAGTTCTTC,CASSESGRDRDDNEQFF
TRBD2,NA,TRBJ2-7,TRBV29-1,TGCAGCGTTGCGATCGGGGGGAGCTCCTACGAGCAGTACTTC,CSVAIGGSSYEQYF
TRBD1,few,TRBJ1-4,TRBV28,TGTGCCACCTGTTCTTTCCGCAGGGGGCTACTTAATGAAAAACTGTTTTTT,CATCSFRRGLLNEKLFF
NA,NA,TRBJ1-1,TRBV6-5,TGTGCCAGCAGTTACTTCCAGGGCTCAAACACTGAAGCTTTCTTT,CASSYFQGSNTEAFF
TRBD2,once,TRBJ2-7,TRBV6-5,TGTGCCAGCAGACCGGGACTAGCGGGATACGAGCAGTACTTC,CASRPGLAGYEQYF